This is a list of T cell receptor beta chains from one sample in a study of radiation and T cells in renal cell carcinoma. Sequenced by immunoSEQ multiplex PCR; TCRdb stores in-frame clones only, minus some. The data show about 130,000 clones, with more than 70% seen just once and approximately 6% held by the top ten. The sample was blood, taken from a patient whose treatment included radiotherapy and nephrectomy. The receptors here all came from an older woman with renal cell carcinoma. CDR3s include the opening cysteine and the closing phenylalanine or tryptophan. The order of the fields is D gene, clone size, J gene, V gene, CDR3 DNA, CDR3 protein. D genes are given only for firm matches. Rows may omit the clone size; those that give it use once, few, many or a size class.

>.|.|TRBJ1-5|TRBV28
TGTGCCAGCAGTTTAGGGGGCATATATAGCAATCAGCCCCAGCATTTT
CASSLGGIYSNQPQHF
>TRBD1|.|TRBJ2-7|TRBV6-5
TGTGCCAGCAGTCGACAGGGGGTAGGCTCCTACGAGCAGTACTTC
CASSRQGVGSYEQYF
>.|.|TRBJ1-4|TRBV18
TGTGCCAGCTCACCACAGAAGGGCTCGGCTAATGAAAAACTGTTTTTT
CASSPQKGSANEKLFF
>TRBD1|once|TRBJ1-2|TRBV6-6
TGTGCCAGCAGCCACCCGACAGGGACTAACTATGGCTACACCTTC
CASSHPTGTNYGYTF
>TRBD1|.|TRBJ2-7|TRBV14
TGTGCCAGCAGCACTGGACAGGGGGGCTGGAATGAGCAGTACTTC
CASSTGQGGWNEQYF
>TRBD1|.|TRBJ1-2|TRBV6-6
TGTGCCAGCATAGGACAGGGTGGGGGCTACACCTTC
CASIGQGGGYTF
>TRBD2|.|TRBJ2-2|TRBV18
TGTGCCAGCTCCCCCAGCGGGGGGGCCAGCACCGGGGAGCTGTTTTTT
CASSPSGGASTGELFF
>TRBD1|.|TRBJ1-1|TRBV2
TGTGCCAGCACGGGACAGGGAGTAACTGAAGCTTTCTTT
CASTGQGVTEAFF
>TRBD1|.|TRBJ1-1|TRBV28
TGTGCCAGCAATAACATACAGGGGCTGAACACTGAAGCTTTCTTT
CASNNIQGLNTEAFF
>TRBD2|.|TRBJ2-1|TRBV28
TGTGCCAGCAGTTCCGGACTAGCAGCCTACAATGAGCAGTTCTTC
CASSSGLAAYNEQFF
>TRBD2|.|TRBJ2-3|TRBV15
TGTGCCACCAGCTCCGGGACTAGCGGGGCCCCTACGCAGTATTTT
CATSSGTSGAPTQYF
>TRBD2|.|TRBJ2-3|TRBV18
TGTGCCAGCTCACCACTAGCGGGGGGGCCGGCGGATACGCAGTATTTT
CASSPLAGGPADTQYF
>TRBD1|.|TRBJ2-5|TRBV27
TGTGCCAGCAGTTTCCGGAACAGGGGAGAGACCCAGTACTTC
CASSFRNRGETQYF
>.|.|TRBJ1-2|TRBV7-9
TGTGCCAGCAGCTTCCAGGAGAACTATGGCTACACCTTC
CASSFQENYGYTF
>.|few|TRBJ1-4|TRBV28
TGTGCCAGCAGTTTTCAAGTTGAAAAACTGTTTTTT
CASSFQVEKLFF
>.|.|TRBJ1-2|TRBV6-1
TGTGCCAGCAACCCTAACAGGGTTGAATACTATGGCTACACCTTC
CASNPNRVEYYGYTF
>.|few|TRBJ2-7|TRBV6-5
TGTGCCAGCTCACGGGGGCGAAACGAGCAGTACTTC
CASSRGRNEQYF
>.|.|TRBJ1-6|TRBV29-1
TGCAGCGTCCGGACAGATGGTAATTCACCCCTCCACTTT
CSVRTDGNSPLHF
>.|.|TRBJ2-7|TRBV27
TGTGCCAGCAGTCCCCGGGACGGCTCCTACGAGCAGTACTTC
CASSPRDGSYEQYF